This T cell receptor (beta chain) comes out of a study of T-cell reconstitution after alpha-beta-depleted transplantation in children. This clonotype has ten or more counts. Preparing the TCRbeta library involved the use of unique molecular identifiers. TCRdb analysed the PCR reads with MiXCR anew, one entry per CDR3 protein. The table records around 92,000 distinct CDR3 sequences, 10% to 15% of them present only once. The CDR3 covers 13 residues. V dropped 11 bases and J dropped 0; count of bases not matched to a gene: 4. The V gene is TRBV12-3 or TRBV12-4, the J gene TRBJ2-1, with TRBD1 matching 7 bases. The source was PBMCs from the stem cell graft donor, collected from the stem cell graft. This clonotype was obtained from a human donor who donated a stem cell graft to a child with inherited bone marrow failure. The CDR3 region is CAYRDSSYNEQFF. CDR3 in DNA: TGTGCCTACCGGGACAGCTCCTACAATGAGCAGTTCTTC.